This section outlines one T cell receptor (beta chain) sequence together with its context. Its antigen is unidentified. This may stem from a read error, because a much larger clone lies one nucleotide away. Methods described previously, with TCR primers listed, were used for bulk TCR libraries. TCRdb ran MiXCR on the PCR reads and lists one entry per CDR3 protein. Of over 55,000 distinct CDR3 sequences detected, less than 20% appear once; the ten largest clones hold approximately 1.6%. The record originates from a study of molecular identifiers for immune sequencing clone quantification. Study conclusions and caveats: Detectable among one million naive cells, according to reports, was Jurkat TCR RNA spiked in from one cell.

With V trimmed by 8 bases and J by 9 bases, 16 bases remained unmatched. Germline V gives CDR1 MGHRA, CDR2 YSYEKL. The CDR3 has 16 amino acids. Material: naive CD8+ T cells from blood, with Jurkat cell RNA spiked in. Subset given: FACS-sorted CD8+CD4-CCR7+CD45RA+ naive T cells. The chain has TRBV4-1 and TRBJ2-7; the match to TRBD2 covers 13 bases. The TCR sequence derives from a human donor in good health. Some libraries in this study had Jurkat cell RNA spiked in. In DNA, the CDR3 is TGCGCCAGCGGCCCCGCTCCTGGACTAGCGGGAGAGGGGCAGTACTTC. Translating gives CASGPAPGLAGEGQYF.